These 13 T cell receptor beta chains originate from one sample sequenced in a study of T cells after posttransplantation cyclophosphamide. Using immunoSEQ multiplex PCR, the repertoire was profiled, and TCRdb retains in-frame clones only, with some absent. The sample includes approximately 15,000 clones, roughly four fifths of them seen just once. Material for sequencing was memory CD4+ T cells sorted from PBMCs. Every receptor here comes from a man between 45 and 60 years old in good health, CMV-negative, and a related stem cell transplant donor.

The CDR3 spells CASSTRGSGLGEQYF. The CDR3 DNA reads TGTGCCAGCAGCACCAGGGGCTCGGGTTTGGGAGAGCAGTACTTC. J is TRBJ2-7 and V is TRBV7-9; the D gene is possibly TRBD1 (6 bases). CDR1 SEHNR and CDR2 FQNEAQ come from the germline V gene (reference sequence). Deletions cut 5 bases from V and 7 bases from J, with 21 bases between. The CDR3 contains 15 residues.

The chain is built from TRBV7-2 and TRBJ2-3; 8 bases map to TRBD2. The germline gives CDR1 SGHTA, CDR2 FQGNSA. V was clipped by 3 bases and J by 7 bases; unmatched bases: 9. This CDR3 is built from 15 residues. In DNA, the CDR3 is TGTGCCAGCAGCTTGTCGGGACTAGAGTTCCATACGCAGTATTTT. It encodes CASSLSGLEFHTQYF.

In its sample, this clone was seen once. This chain links TRBV5-4 with TRBJ1-2; TRBD1 matches 9 bases. Looked up from germline, CDR1 is SGHNT and CDR2 is YYREEE (reference sequence). V gave up 0 bases and J gave up 7 bases; unmatched junction bases: 10. The CDR3 covers 16 residues. The CDR3 coding sequence is TGTGCCAGCAGCTTGGGCGGGACAGGGCAAGCGGTTGGCTACACCTTC. Its translation: CASSLGGTGQAVGYTF.

J is TRBJ2-2 and V is TRBV6-6; 14 nucleotides line up with TRBD2. There are 14 residues in the CDR3. The ends lost 6 bases at V and 6 bases at J; junction bases unmatched: 0. CDR1 MNHNY and CDR2 SVGAGI come from the germline V gene (reference sequence). The CDR3 DNA sequence: TGTGCCAGCAGGACTAGCGGGGGGGCCGGGGAGCTGTTTTTT. It specifies CASRTSGGAGELFF.

This chain joins TRBV29-1 and TRBJ1-4; perhaps TRBD1 as D (6 bases). V gave up 4 bases and J gave up 8 bases, with 11 bases separating them. This CDR3 contains 12 residues. CDR1 is SQVTM and CDR2 is ANQGSEA in the germline V gene. The CDR3 sequence is CSVGGQLEKLFF. The CDR3 nucleotides read TGCAGCGTTGGGGGGCAGCTCGAAAAACTGTTTTTT. The variable domain in full, with the rest retrieved from reference TRBV29-1 and TRBJ1-4, is SAVISQKPSRDICQRGTSLTIQCQVDSQVTMMFWYRQQPGQSLTLIATANQGSEATYESGFVIDKFPISRPNLTFSTLTVSNMSPEDSSIYLCSVGGQLEKLFFGSGTQLSVL.

The rearrangement uses TRBV19 and TRBJ1-2, with 7 bases identical to TRBD1. Trimming removed 5 bases from V and 0 bases from J; junction bases left unmatched: 9. This CDR3 comprises 16 residues. Germline assignment: CDR1 LNHDA and CDR2 SQIVND (reference sequence). The CDR3 is CASSRDSFRTNYGYTF. The CDR3 DNA reads TGTGCCAGTAGTCGGGACAGCTTCAGGACTAACTATGGCTACACCTTC.

J is TRBJ2-5 and V is TRBV5-1, with a possible D match to TRBD2 (5 bases). V gave up 0 bases and J gave up 1 base, with 13 bases separating them. Germline loops: CDR1 SGHRS, CDR2 YFSETQ. The CDR3 totals 16 residues. The CDR3 loop is CASSLAGGGGQETQYF. The CDR3 DNA reads TGCGCCAGCAGCTTGGCCGGAGGTGGTGGCCAAGAGACCCAGTACTTC.

The CDR3 bases are TGTGCCAGCTCGCGACAGGGGGCTCTCGGAAACACCATATATTTT. Amino acids: CASSRQGALGNTIYF. The chain carries TRBV6-5 and TRBJ1-3; TRBD1 aligns across 10 bases. This CDR3 is built from 15 residues. V was clipped by 8 bases and J by 4 bases; unmatched bases: 8. Germline V lookup: CDR1 MNHEY, CDR2 SVGAGI.

The count of this clone is one. The V call is TRBV6-1, the J call TRBJ1-1; no firm D call. The CDR3 is made up of 17 amino acids. Germline V gene sequence: CDR1 MNHNS, CDR2 SASEGT. Trimming took off 3 bases at V and 0 bases at J, with 17 bases between the two ends. CDR3 DNA: TGTGCCAGCAGTGAGGGCAGGTTTTTTTCCATGAACACTGAAGCTTTCTTT. Protein sequence: CASSEGRFFSMNTEAFF.

V usage is TRBV30 and J usage is TRBJ2-5; 10 bases map to TRBD2. V lost 1 base and J lost 4; bases outside the gene matches: 6. CDR1 is GTSNPN and CDR2 is SVGIG in the germline V gene (reference sequence). The CDR3 extends over 15 amino acids. The CDR3 DNA reads as TGTGCCTGGAGTGCCAGCGGGAGGGCCACAGAGACCCAGTACTTC. It codes for CAWSASGRATETQYF.

This sequence joins TRBV5-4 and TRBJ2-3; TRBD2 is a possible D gene (6 bases). Trimming pared 0 bases from V and 5 bases from J, leaving 13 bases between. Germline CDR1 reads SGHNT; CDR2 reads YYREEE (reference sequence). CDR3 size: 15 residues. CDR3 sequence reads: CASSLVRGRGDTQYF. The CDR3 nucleotides read TGTGCCAGCAGCTTGGTGCGGGGTCGAGGAGATACGCAGTATTTT.

The chain employs TRBV4-1 and TRBJ2-3; 10 bases fit TRBD2. The germline V gene encodes CDR1 MGHRA and CDR2 YSYEKL. The CDR3 covers 14 residues. V lost 2 bases, J lost 13 bases, and 9 bases stayed unmatched. For the CDR3, the DNA is TGCGCCAGCAGCCAACCTAGCGGGAGCCCCGGAGAGTATTTT. Its translation is CASSQPSGSPGEYF.

The chain uses TRBV2 and TRBJ2-7, with D maybe TRBD1 (5 bases). Germline assignment: CDR1 SNHLY and CDR2 FYNNEI. V gave up 6 bases and J gave up 0 bases, with 6 bases separating them. CDR3 length: 12 residues. The CDR3 reads CASRGVSYEQYF. The CDR3 nucleotides read TGTGCCAGCAGAGGGGTCTCCTACGAGCAGTACTTC.